Following are 8 T cell receptor beta chains from one sample sequenced in a study of T cell responses to AZD1222 COVID-19 vaccine. Method: immunoSEQ multiplex PCR; TCRdb's copy keeps in-frame clones and lacks some. Of 85,000 to 130,000 clones listed, approximately 89% are singletons. This specimen was peripheral blood, taken on day 0 of AZD1222 vaccination. These receptors came from an adult in good health.

The chain recombines TRBV19 with TRBJ2-2; 9 nucleotides match TRBD1. The V gene end was trimmed by 3 bases and the J gene end by 6 bases; junction bases not matched to a gene: 2. This CDR3 comprises 14 residues. CDR1 LNHDA and CDR2 SQIVND come from the germline V gene (reference sequence). The CDR3 nucleotides are TGTGCCAGTAGTATTGACAGGGGGGCCGGGGAGCTGTTTTTT. This encodes CASSIDRGAGELFF.

Sample share makes this clone large. The chain links TRBV19 to TRBJ1-5; no clear D. The CDR3 is made up of 15 amino acids. Trimming removed 1 base at V and 0 bases at J, with 7 bases between. Germline values: CDR1 LNHDA, CDR2 SQIVND (reference sequence). CDR3 region: CASSIVPYSNQPQHF. In DNA, the CDR3 is TGTGCCAGTAGTATAGTGCCATATAGCAATCAGCCCCAGCATTTT.

V is TRBV6-4 and J is TRBJ1-1; D call uncertain. The V end was cut by 6 bases, the J end by 1 base, with 9 bases between. The CDR3 is made up of 13 amino acids. Germline V gives CDR1 MRHNA, CDR2 SNTAGT. The CDR3 protein is CASRLEENTEAFF. In DNA form, the CDR3 reads TGTGCCAGCAGATTAGAAGAGAACACTGAAGCTTTCTTT.

The chain employs TRBV30 and TRBJ1-4, with D tentatively TRBD1 (5 bases). V lost 7 bases to trimming and J lost 8 bases, with 17 bases between them. The germline CDR1 and CDR2 sequences are GTSNPN and SVGIG (reference sequence). The CDR3 has 13 amino acids. The CDR3 loop reads CASTVPWGEKLFF. The CDR3 DNA follows: TGTGCCTCGACGGTCCCCTGGGGCGAAAAACTGTTTTTT.

This chain joins TRBV9 and TRBJ1-3; D ambiguous. This CDR3 comprises 17 residues. Between the trimmed V and J ends, which lost 4 bases and 0 bases, there was a span of 17 bases. Germline loops: CDR1 SGDLS, CDR2 YYNGEE. CDR3 DNA sequence: TGTGCCAGCAGCTTTAGCCCGCGGGCAGACTCTGGAAACACCATATATTTT. Its translation: CASSFSPRADSGNTIYF.

V usage is TRBV6-5 and J usage is TRBJ1-6; D is undetermined. The CDR3 consists of 15 residues. Trimming took 2 bases from V and 11 from J, leaving 16 bases between them. In germline, CDR1 is MNHEY, CDR2 SVGAGI. CDR3 in amino acids: CASSYTNSRRAPLHF. CDR3 nucleotides: TGTGCCAGCAGTTACACAAACAGCCGCCGGGCACCCCTCCACTTT.

The chain recombines TRBV28 with TRBJ2-1, with D maybe TRBD1 (6 bases). CDR1 and CDR2 (germline): MDHEN, SYDVKM. Trimming left V 5 bases short and J 9 bases short, with 17 bases between. This CDR3 is 14 amino acids long. The CDR3 region has the DNA TGTGCCAGCAGTCCCCCGACAGGCCGTGGTGAGCAGTTCTTC. It encodes CASSPPTGRGEQFF.

V is TRBV9 and J is TRBJ2-6; D is perhaps TRBD1 (5 bases). Germline V CDR1 and CDR2: SGDLS, YYNGEE. The CDR3 spans 16 residues. V was trimmed by 0 bases and J by 1 base, leaving 8 bases between them. The CDR3 is CASSVARVSGANVLTF. CDR3 coding DNA: TGTGCCAGCAGCGTAGCCAGGGTGTCTGGGGCCAACGTCCTGACTTTC.